This is a list of T cell receptor beta chains from one sample in a study of a mutant IDH1 vaccine in newly diagnosed glioma. No antigen has been assigned to these receptors. Here immunoSEQ multiplex PCR was the method, and the copy in TCRdb shows in-frame clones only, minus some. The sample contains around 30,000 clones, roughly 89% of which appear only once. This sample comprised PBMCs, obtained from a glioma patient whose treatment included an IDH1 peptide vaccine. All receptors come from a man aged 40-50 years with glioma. Both conserved end residues are part of each CDR3. A D gene is named only where the DNA matches it firmly. Some rows have no size entry. The others give once, few or many, or a class for an expanded clone.

V	J	size	D	CDR3	DNA
TRBV6-1	TRBJ2-1	NA	NA	CASSASTGRINEQFF	TGTGCCAGCAGTGCCTCCACGGGACGCATCAATGAGCAGTTCTTC
TRBV7-8	TRBJ2-1	NA	NA	CASSSPLDRYNEQFF	TGTGCCAGCAGCTCACCCCTCGACAGGTACAATGAGCAGTTCTTC
TRBV28	TRBJ2-3	NA	TRBD1	CASSTQQGSTDTQYF	TGTGCCAGCAGTACCCAACAGGGGAGCACAGATACGCAGTATTTT
TRBV2	TRBJ2-3	NA	TRBD2	CASRWTSGSPDTQYF	TGTGCCAGCAGATGGACTAGCGGGAGTCCAGATACGCAGTATTTT
TRBV19	TRBJ2-2	medium-sized	NA	CASSGRGHITGELFF	TGTGCCAGTAGTGGGAGGGGACACATCACCGGGGAGCTGTTTTTT
TRBV30	TRBJ1-4	NA	TRBD1	CAWTHRGLGPDNEKLFF	TGTGCCTGGACGCACAGGGGGCTTGGCCCGGATAATGAAAAACTGTTTTTT
TRBV6-5	TRBJ1-4	NA	NA	CASSQPGLNEKLFF	TGTGCCAGCAGCCAACCAGGACTTAATGAAAAACTGTTTTTT
TRBV7-6	TRBJ1-2	NA	TRBD1	CASSFLEGTAGGNGYTF	TGTGCCAGCAGCTTTCTCGAGGGCACGGCAGGGGGTAATGGCTACACCTTC
TRBV5-1	TRBJ1-3	NA	NA	CASSQSPDSGNTIYF	TGCGCCAGCAGCCAAAGCCCGGACTCTGGAAACACCATATATTTT
TRBV2	TRBJ2-4	NA	TRBD1	CASTLDRVGSPIYF	TGTGCCAGCACCCTAGACAGGGTAGGGTCTCCCATTTACTTC
TRBV30	TRBJ1-2	NA	NA	CAWSLQGDGYTF	TGTGCCTGGAGTCTTCAGGGAGATGGCTACACCTTC
TRBV5-1	TRBJ1-5	NA	NA	CASSLGLGQQPQHF	TGCGCCAGCAGCCTTGGCCTCGGGCAACAGCCCCAGCATTTT
TRBV6-1	TRBJ2-5	NA	NA	CASTRSRGGQETQYF	TGTGCCAGCACCCGATCAAGAGGAGGGCAAGAGACCCAGTACTTC